Presented here are 4 T cell receptor beta chains from one specimen sequenced in a study of shared T cell receptors in the human thymus. The protocol was immunoSEQ multiplex PCR, while the TCRdb copy is restricted to in-frame clones and leaves out a portion. This sample has around 340,000 clones, with roughly 94% found just once. The source material was thymocytes. The source of these receptors is a human donor.

This clone has just one count. The V and J genes are TRBV6-5 and TRBJ2-1, with D possibly TRBD2 on 6 matching bases. CDR3 length equals 14 residues. Germline V gene sequence: CDR1 MNHEY, CDR2 SVGAGI. The V gene lost 6 bases and the J gene lost 8 bases, with 17 bases spanning the gap. CDR3 in amino acids: CASRASGLSDEQFF. The CDR3 nucleotides are TGTGCCAGCAGGGCCAGCGGGCTCTCGGATGAGCAGTTCTTC.

The chain carries TRBV28 and TRBJ1-3, with D hard to call. Germline V lookup: CDR1 MDHEN, CDR2 SYDVKM. This CDR3 has 12 residues. V was pared by 2 bases and J by 2 bases, with 1 base between. Here the CDR3 reads CASSLPGNTIYF. CDR3 nucleotide sequence: TGTGCCAGCAGTTTACCTGGAAACACCATATATTTT.

The chain links TRBV19 to TRBJ2-1, with 10 positions matching TRBD2. The ends lost 4 bases at V and 5 bases at J; junction bases unmatched: 5. Germline assignment: CDR1 LNHDA and CDR2 SQIVND (reference sequence). CDR3 length: 15 residues. CDR3 sequence reads: CASSNRTSGNNEQFF. CDR3 DNA sequence: TGTGCCAGTAGTAACAGGACTAGCGGCAACAATGAGCAGTTCTTC.

The chain's CDR3 is CASSRLGTTIYEQYF. CDR3 DNA sequence: TGTGCCAGCAGCCGCCTCGGAACGACTATATACGAGCAGTACTTC. The V gene is TRBV7-8, the J gene TRBJ2-7; D perhaps matches TRBD2 (5 bases). The CDR3 has 15 residues. V was clipped by 5 bases and J by 4 bases, with 18 bases between them. The V gene's germline CDR1 is SGHVS and CDR2 FQNEAQ.